These T cell receptor beta chains were read from a single sample in a study of T cell responses to AZD1222 COVID-19 vaccine. The method was immunoSEQ multiplex PCR; TCRdb's version includes in-frame clones alone and lacks a portion of them. The sample carries 150,000 to 200,000 clones, roughly 87% recorded once. Source: peripheral blood, taken on day 0 of AZD1222 vaccination. These receptors were collected from an adult in good health. Both conserved end residues are part of each CDR3. The D gene is left open where the match is weak. Rows may omit the clone size; those that give it use once, few, many or a size class.

J: TRBJ2-3
V: TRBV19
size: -
D: TRBD1
CDR3: CASSRLPGQGNSDTQYF
DNA: TGTGCCAGTAGTCGACTACCGGGACAGGGAAATTCAGATACGCAGTATTTT

J: TRBJ2-5
V: TRBV18
size: once
D: -
CDR3: CASSPQQETQYF
DNA: TGTGCCAGCTCACCACAGCAAGAGACCCAGTACTTC

J: TRBJ1-4
V: TRBV29-1
size: -
D: TRBD1
CDR3: CSVGDRGMGKLFF
DNA: TGCAGCGTTGGGGACAGGGGAATGGGGAAACTGTTTTTT

J: TRBJ1-6
V: TRBV7-3
size: -
D: -
CDR3: CASSLGPNNSPLHF
DNA: TGTGCCAGCAGCTTAGGTCCCAATAATTCACCCCTCCACTTT

J: TRBJ1-3
V: TRBV6-5
size: once
D: -
CDR3: CASTNWGFGNTIYF
DNA: TGTGCCAGCACCAACTGGGGGTTCGGAAACACCATATATTTT

J: TRBJ2-3
V: TRBV2
size: few
D: -
CDR3: CASNAPLDTQYF
DNA: TGTGCCAGCAACGCTCCACTGGATACGCAGTATTTT

J: TRBJ1-1
V: TRBV5-1
size: once
D: -
CDR3: CASSFGVPNTEAFF
DNA: TGCGCCAGCAGCTTCGGGGTTCCGAACACTGAAGCTTTCTTT

J: TRBJ2-2
V: TRBV4-2
size: once
D: -
CDR3: CASSMLTFRGTLNTGELFF
DNA: TGTGCCAGCAGCATGCTCACATTTCGCGGGACGCTAAACACCGGGGAGCTGTTTTTT

J: TRBJ2-7
V: TRBV28
size: -
D: TRBD1
CDR3: CASSSYGTVIYEQYF
DNA: TGTGCCAGCAGCTCCTATGGGACAGTAATTTACGAGCAGTACTTC

J: TRBJ2-1
V: TRBV9
size: -
D: TRBD2
CDR3: CASSPRTSGDNEQFF
DNA: TGTGCCAGCAGCCCGCGGACTAGCGGTGACAATGAGCAGTTCTTC

J: TRBJ1-4
V: TRBV27
size: -
D: -
CDR3: CASKVTGRREKLFF
DNA: TGTGCCAGCAAAGTTACAGGGAGGCGGGAAAAACTGTTTTTT

J: TRBJ1-2
V: TRBV6-6
size: -
D: TRBD1
CDR3: CASSPRGQGLRGYGYTF
DNA: TGTGCCAGCAGTCCGAGGGGACAGGGGCTTCGTGGCTATGGCTACACCTTC

J: TRBJ1-1
V: TRBV3-1/TRBV3-2
size: -
D: -
CDR3: CASSQDRKGVRGTEAFF
DNA: TGTGCCAGCAGCCAAGATAGGAAAGGGGTTCGGGGCACTGAAGCTTTCTTT

J: TRBJ2-1
V: TRBV6-5
size: few
D: TRBD2
CDR3: CASSYSTGTSGNEQFF
DNA: TGTGCCAGCAGTTACTCCACCGGGACTAGCGGTAATGAGCAGTTCTTC

J: TRBJ2-3
V: TRBV20-1
size: -
D: -
CDR3: CSARGSTDTQYF
DNA: TGCAGTGCTCGTGGTAGCACAGATACGCAGTATTTT